This is a list of T cell receptor beta chains from one sample in a study of metastatic and nonmetastatic thyroid tumors. TCRdb re-clonotyped the PCR reads through MiXCR. The data show about 19,000 clones, 25% seen once. Sequences were obtained from blood. These receptors all come from a male donor with papillary thyroid cancer or a benign thyroid nodule (not recorded which). Some clones in this sample may be carry-over from other donors' samples. The CDR3 runs from the conserved cysteine through the conserved F or W. A D gene is named only where the DNA matches it firmly. Clone sizes are given selectively: once, few, many, or a class where the clone is expanded.

>few|TRBJ1-1|TRBV7-9|NA
CASSPSTEAFF
TGTGCCAGCAGCCCCTCGACTGAAGCTTTCTTT
>NA|TRBJ1-5|TRBV7-2|TRBD1
CASSLATGGQPQHF
TGTGCCAGCAGCTTAGCGACAGGGGGTCAGCCCCAGCATTTT
>few|TRBJ2-7|TRBV11-3|NA
CASSSPGAGFEQYF
TGTGCCAGCAGCTCACCCGGCGCAGGGTTTGAGCAGTACTTC
>NA|TRBJ1-3|TRBV7-2|TRBD1
CASSIGQGLRNTIYF
TGTGCCAGCAGCATCGGACAGGGTTTAAGAAACACCATATATTTT
>NA|TRBJ2-3|TRBV18|NA
CASSPLPSGGGDTQYF
TGTGCCAGCTCACCACTGCCTAGCGGAGGGGGTGATACGCAGTATTTT
>NA|TRBJ2-7|TRBV28|NA
CASGAPGYEQYF
TGTGCCAGCGGGGCACCTGGTTACGAGCAGTACTTC
>medium-sized|TRBJ2-7|TRBV6-6|NA
CASSYAAGQRYEQYF
TGTGCCAGCAGTTACGCCGCAGGACAGCGCTACGAGCAGTACTTC
>few|TRBJ1-1|TRBV20-1|NA
CSARTIGGPEAFF
TGCAGTGCTAGAACTATCGGGGGGCCTGAAGCTTTCTTT
>NA|TRBJ2-1|TRBV20-1|NA
CSATRQGDDEQFF
TGCAGTGCTACTCGACAAGGGGACGATGAGCAGTTCTTC
>NA|TRBJ2-5|TRBV11-2|NA
CASSLVFGSDGTQYF
TGTGCCAGCAGCTTAGTCTTCGGGAGTGATGGGACCCAGTACTTC
>NA|TRBJ2-2|TRBV11-2|TRBD2
CASRELAGGNTGELFF
TGTGCCAGCAGGGAACTAGCGGGAGGTAACACCGGGGAGTTGTTTTTT
>medium-sized|TRBJ1-5|TRBV6-1|NA
CASRQSGTDSNQPQHF
TGTGCCAGCAGGCAATCCGGGACGGACAGCAATCAGCCCCAGCATTTT
>NA|TRBJ2-3|TRBV9|TRBD1
CASSWDRDSDTQYF
TGTGCCAGCAGCTGGGACAGGGATTCAGATACGCAGTATTTT
>few|TRBJ2-7|TRBV20-1|NA
CSASPASYEQYF
TGCAGTGCTAGCCCAGCCTCCTACGAGCAGTACTTC
>NA|TRBJ1-5|TRBV19|NA
CASSTRRTSNQPQHF
TGTGCCAGTAGTACTAGGCGAACGAGCAATCAGCCCCAGCATTTT
>medium-sized|TRBJ1-2|TRBV19|TRBD1
CASSSTDRASGYTF
TGTGCCAGTAGTTCCACGGACAGGGCCTCTGGCTACACCTTC
>medium-sized|TRBJ1-1|TRBV11-2|NA
CASSHSDRRGKAFF
TGTGCCAGCAGCCACTCTGACAGGCGGGGTAAGGCTTTCTTT
>few|TRBJ2-2|TRBV28|TRBD1
CASSRTGNTGELFF
TGTGCCAGCAGTAGGACAGGTAACACCGGGGAGCTGTTTTTT
>many|TRBJ2-4|TRBV4-3|NA
CASSSAFQGFAKNIQYF
TGCGCCAGCAGCAGCGCTTTTCAGGGGTTTGCCAAAAACATTCAGTACTTC
>medium-sized|TRBJ2-1|TRBV20-1|TRBD1
CSARRTGRSYNEQFF
TGCAGTGCCAGGAGGACAGGGAGGTCCTACAATGAGCAGTTCTTC
>NA|TRBJ1-1|TRBV6-2/TRBV6-3|NA
CASSYSAGDTEAFF
TGTGCCAGCAGTTACTCCGCAGGGGACACTGAAGCTTTCTTT
>NA|TRBJ2-2|TRBV6-1|NA
CARGRGTGELLF
TGTGCCAGAGGCAGAGGCACCGGGGAGCTGCTTTTT
>NA|TRBJ1-6|TRBV30|TRBD1
CAWRPRDRGNSPLHF
TGTGCCTGGAGGCCCCGGGACAGGGGTAATTCACCCCTCCACTTT
>many|TRBJ1-1|TRBV27|NA
CATGTNLNTEAFF
TGTGCCACAGGAACAAATTTGAACACTGAAGCTTTCTTT
>medium-sized|TRBJ2-1|TRBV7-8|NA
CASSHRYNEQFF
TGTGCCAGCAGCCATAGGTACAATGAGCAGTTCTTC